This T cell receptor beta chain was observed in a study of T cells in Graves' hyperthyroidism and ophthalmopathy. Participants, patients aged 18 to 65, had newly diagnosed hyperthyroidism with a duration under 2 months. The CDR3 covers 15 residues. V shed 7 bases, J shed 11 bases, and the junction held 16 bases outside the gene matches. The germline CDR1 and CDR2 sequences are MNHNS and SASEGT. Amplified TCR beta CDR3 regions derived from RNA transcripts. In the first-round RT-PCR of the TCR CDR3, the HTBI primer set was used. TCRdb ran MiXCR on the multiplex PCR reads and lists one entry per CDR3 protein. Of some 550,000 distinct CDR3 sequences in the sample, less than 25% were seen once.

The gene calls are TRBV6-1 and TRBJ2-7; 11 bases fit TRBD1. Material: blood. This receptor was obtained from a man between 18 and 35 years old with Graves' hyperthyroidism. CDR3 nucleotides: TGTGCCAGCACCACTGGGGGGACAGGGGGTCAAGCGGAGTACTTC. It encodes CASTTGGTGGQAEYF.